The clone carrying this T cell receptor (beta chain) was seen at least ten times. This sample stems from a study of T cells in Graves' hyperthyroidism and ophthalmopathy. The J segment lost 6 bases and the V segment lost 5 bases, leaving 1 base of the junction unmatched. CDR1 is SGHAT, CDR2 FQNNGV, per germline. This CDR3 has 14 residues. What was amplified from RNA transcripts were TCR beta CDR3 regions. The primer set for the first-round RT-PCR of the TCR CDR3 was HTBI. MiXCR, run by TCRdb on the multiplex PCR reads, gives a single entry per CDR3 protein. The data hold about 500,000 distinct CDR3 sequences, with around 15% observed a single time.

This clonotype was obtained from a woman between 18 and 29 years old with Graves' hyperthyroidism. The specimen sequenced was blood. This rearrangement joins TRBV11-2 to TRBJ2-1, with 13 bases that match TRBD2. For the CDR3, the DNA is TGTGCCAGCAGCCGGACTAGCGGGAGCAATGAGCAGTTCTTC. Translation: CASSRTSGSNEQFF.